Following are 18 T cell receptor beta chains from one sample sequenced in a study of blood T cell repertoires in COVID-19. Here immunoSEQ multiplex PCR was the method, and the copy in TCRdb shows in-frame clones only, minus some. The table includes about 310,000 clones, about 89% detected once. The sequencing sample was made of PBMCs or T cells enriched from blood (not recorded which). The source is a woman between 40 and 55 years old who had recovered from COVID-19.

In DNA form, the CDR3 reads TGTGCCAGCAGTCCCGGGACAGGGGGAATCGAGCAGTACTTC. It translates to CASSPGTGGIEQYF. V is TRBV6-5 and J is TRBJ2-7; the match to TRBD1 covers 11 bases. The germline V gene encodes CDR1 MNHEY and CDR2 SVGAGI. The V segment lost 5 bases and the J segment 6 bases; nucleotides outside the gene matches: 6. The CDR3 length is 14 residues.

CDR3 nucleotides: TGCGCCAGCAGCTGGGGGCTAGCGGTAAATGAAGAGACCCAGTACTTC. Its protein product is CASSWGLAVNEETQYF. V usage is TRBV5-1 and J usage is TRBJ2-5; maybe TRBD2 (7 bases). V lost 3 bases, J lost 3 bases, and 18 bases lay in between. The CDR3 is made up of 16 amino acids. Germline V gene sequence: CDR1 SGHRS, CDR2 YFSETQ.

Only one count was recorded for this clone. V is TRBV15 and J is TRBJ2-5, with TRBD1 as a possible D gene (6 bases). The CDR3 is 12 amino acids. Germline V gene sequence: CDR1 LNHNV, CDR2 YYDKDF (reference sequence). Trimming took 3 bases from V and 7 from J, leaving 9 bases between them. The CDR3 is CATSRDRGTQYF. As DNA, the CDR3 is TGTGCCACCAGCAGGGACAGAGGGACCCAGTACTTC.

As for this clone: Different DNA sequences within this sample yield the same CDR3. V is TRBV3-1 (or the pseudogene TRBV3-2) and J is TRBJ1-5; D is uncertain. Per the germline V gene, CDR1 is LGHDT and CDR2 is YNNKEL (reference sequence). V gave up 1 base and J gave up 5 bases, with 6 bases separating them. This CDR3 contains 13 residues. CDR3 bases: TGTGCCAGCAGCCAAGGTCGAGATCAGCCCCAGCATTTT. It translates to CASSQGRDQPQHF.

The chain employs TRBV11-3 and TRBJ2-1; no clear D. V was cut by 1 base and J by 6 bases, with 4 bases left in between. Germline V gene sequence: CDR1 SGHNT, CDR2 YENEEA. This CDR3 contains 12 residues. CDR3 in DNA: TGTGCCAGCAGCTTAGGTCTCAATGAGCAGTTCTTC. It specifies CASSLGLNEQFF. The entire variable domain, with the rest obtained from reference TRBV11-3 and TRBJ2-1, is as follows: EAGVVQSPRYKIIEKKQPVAFWCNPISGHNTLYWYLQNLGQGPELLIRYENEEAVDDSQLPKDRFSAERLKGVDSTLKIQPAELGDSAVYLCASSLGLNEQFFGPGTRLTVL.

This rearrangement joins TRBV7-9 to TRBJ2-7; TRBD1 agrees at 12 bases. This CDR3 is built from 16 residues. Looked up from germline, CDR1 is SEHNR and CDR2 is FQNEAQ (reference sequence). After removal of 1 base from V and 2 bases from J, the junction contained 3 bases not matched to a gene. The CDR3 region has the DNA TGTGCCAGCAGCTTAGTCGGGACAGGGGGCACCTACGAGCAGTACTTC. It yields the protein CASSLVGTGGTYEQYF.

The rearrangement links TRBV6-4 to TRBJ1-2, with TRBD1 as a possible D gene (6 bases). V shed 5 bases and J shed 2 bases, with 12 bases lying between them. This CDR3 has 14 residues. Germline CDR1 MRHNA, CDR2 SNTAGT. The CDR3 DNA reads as TGTGCCAGCAGTCCACAGGGAAGCAACTATGGCTACACCTTC. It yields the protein CASSPQGSNYGYTF.

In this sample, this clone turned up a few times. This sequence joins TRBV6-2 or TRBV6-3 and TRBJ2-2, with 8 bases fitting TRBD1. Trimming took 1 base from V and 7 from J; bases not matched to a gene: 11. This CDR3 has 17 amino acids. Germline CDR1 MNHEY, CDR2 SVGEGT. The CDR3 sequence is CASSYLPWTGWDGELFF. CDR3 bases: TGTGCCAGCAGTTACTTACCTTGGACAGGGTGGGACGGGGAGCTGTTTTTT.

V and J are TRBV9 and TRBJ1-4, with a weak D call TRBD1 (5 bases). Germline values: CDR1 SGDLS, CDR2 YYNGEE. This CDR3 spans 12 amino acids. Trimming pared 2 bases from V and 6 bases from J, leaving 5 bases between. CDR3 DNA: TGTGCCAGCAGCGTCAGGGATGAAAAACTGTTTTTT. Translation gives CASSVRDEKLFF. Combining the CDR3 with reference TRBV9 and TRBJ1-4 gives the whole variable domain DSGVTQTPKHLITATGQRVTLRCSPRSGDLSVYWYQQSLDQGLQFLIQYYNGEERAKGNILERFSAQQFPDLHSELNLSSLELGDSALYFCASSVRDEKLFFGSGTQLSVL.

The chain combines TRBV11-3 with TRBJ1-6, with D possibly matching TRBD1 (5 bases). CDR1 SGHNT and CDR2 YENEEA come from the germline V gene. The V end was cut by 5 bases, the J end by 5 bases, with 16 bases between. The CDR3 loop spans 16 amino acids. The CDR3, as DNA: TGTGCCAGCAGCCTAAGGACGGGACTTAATAATTCACCCCTCCACTTT. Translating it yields CASSLRTGLNNSPLHF.

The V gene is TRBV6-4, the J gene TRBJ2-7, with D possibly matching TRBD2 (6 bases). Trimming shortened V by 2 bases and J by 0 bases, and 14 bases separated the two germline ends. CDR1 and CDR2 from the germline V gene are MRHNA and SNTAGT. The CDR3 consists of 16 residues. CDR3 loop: CASSDPRGLDSYEQYF. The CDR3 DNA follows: TGTGCCAGCAGTGACCCACGGGGACTGGACTCCTACGAGCAGTACTTC.

CDR3 nucleotides: TGTGCCAGCAGTCAAACCGGGACAGGGGTTATAGAGACCCAGTACTTC. Translating gives CASSQTGTGVIETQYF. The chain combines TRBV2 with TRBJ2-5; TRBD1 matches at 10 bases. CDR1 SNHLY and CDR2 FYNNEI come from the germline V gene. This CDR3 spans 16 amino acids. Losses at the gene ends were 5 bases for V and 4 bases for J; bases not matched to a gene: 10.

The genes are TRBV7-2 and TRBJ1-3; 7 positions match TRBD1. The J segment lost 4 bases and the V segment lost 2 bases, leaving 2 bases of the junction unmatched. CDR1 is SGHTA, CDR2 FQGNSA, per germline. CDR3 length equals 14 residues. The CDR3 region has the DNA TGTGCCAGCAGCTTAAGACAGGGAGGAAACACCATATATTTT. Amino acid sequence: CASSLRQGGNTIYF. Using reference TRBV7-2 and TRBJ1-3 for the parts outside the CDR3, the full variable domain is GAGVSQSPSNKVTEKGKDVELRCDPISGHTALYWYRQSLGQGLEFLIYFQGNSAPDKSGLPSDRFSAERTGGSVSTLTIQRTQQEDSAVYLCASSLRQGGNTIYFGEGSWLTVV.

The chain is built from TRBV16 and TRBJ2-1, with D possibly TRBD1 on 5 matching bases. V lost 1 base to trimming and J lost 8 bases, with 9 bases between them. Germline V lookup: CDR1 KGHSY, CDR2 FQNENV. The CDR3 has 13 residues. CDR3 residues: CASSQLGRDEQFF. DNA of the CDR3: TGTGCCAGCAGCCAATTGGGGCGCGATGAGCAGTTCTTC.

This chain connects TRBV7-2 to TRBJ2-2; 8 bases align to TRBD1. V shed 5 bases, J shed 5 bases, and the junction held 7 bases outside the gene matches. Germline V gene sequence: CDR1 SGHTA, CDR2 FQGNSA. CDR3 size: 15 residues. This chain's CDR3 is CASSPGQGQTGELFF. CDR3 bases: TGTGCCAGCAGCCCCGGACAGGGTCAGACCGGGGAGCTGTTTTTT.

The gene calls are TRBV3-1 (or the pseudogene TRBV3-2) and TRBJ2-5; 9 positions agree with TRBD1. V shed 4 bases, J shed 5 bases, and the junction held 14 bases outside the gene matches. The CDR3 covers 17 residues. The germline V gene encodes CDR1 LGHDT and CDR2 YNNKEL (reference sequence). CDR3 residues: CASSRNPNTGGQETQYF. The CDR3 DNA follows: TGTGCCAGCAGCCGAAACCCGAATACAGGGGGCCAGGAGACCCAGTACTTC.

Here the CDR3 DNA reads TGTGCCATCAGTGAGTCGGGAGGGCCCCAGCATTTT. This sequence encodes CAISESGGPQHF. The V and J genes are TRBV10-3 and TRBJ1-5; no definite D call. Per the germline V gene, CDR1 is ENHRY and CDR2 is SYGVKD. The germline V and J ends were trimmed by 0 bases and 9 bases, with 6 bases remaining between them. The CDR3 sequence is 12 residues long.

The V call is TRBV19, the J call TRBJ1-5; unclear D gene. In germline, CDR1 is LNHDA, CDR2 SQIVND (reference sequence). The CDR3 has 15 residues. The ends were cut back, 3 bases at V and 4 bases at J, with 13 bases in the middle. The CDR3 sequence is CASSIEQAVNQPQHF. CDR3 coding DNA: TGTGCCAGTAGTATTGAGCAGGCCGTTAATCAGCCCCAGCATTTT.